The next 32 T cell receptor beta chains were all read from a single sample in a study of blood T cell repertoires in COVID-19. The method was immunoSEQ multiplex PCR; TCRdb's version includes in-frame clones alone and lacks a portion of them. The sample gives roughly 140,000 clones, 60% to 85% of which show up once; 8.6% is in the top ten. The sample was peripheral blood. Receptor source: a middle-aged man with active or convalescent COVID-19.

This chain links TRBV6-2 or TRBV6-3 with TRBJ1-1; D is possibly TRBD1 (5 bases). This CDR3 has 12 residues. CDR1 is MNHEY, CDR2 SVGEGT, per germline. V was shortened by 0 bases and J by 11 bases, with 10 bases between the two germline ends. CDR3 residues: CASSYSGVNAFF. In nucleotides, the CDR3 is TGTGCCAGCAGTTACTCAGGGGTTAATGCTTTCTTT.

The J gene is TRBJ1-2, the V gene TRBV3-1 (or the pseudogene TRBV3-2), with no clear D. Germline CDR1 reads LGHDT; CDR2 reads YNNKEL (reference sequence). Trimming removed 0 bases from V and 8 bases from J, with 13 bases in between. The CDR3 runs 14 residues. CDR3: CASSQDMARKGYTF. CDR3 nucleotides: TGTGCCAGCAGCCAAGATATGGCCCGCAAGGGCTACACCTTC.

V and J are TRBV7-2 and TRBJ2-3; weak D call: TRBD1 (7 bases). V was pared by 5 bases and J by 0 bases, with 15 bases between. CDR1 and CDR2 (germline): SGHTA, FQGNSA. The CDR3 sequence is 16 residues long. DNA of the CDR3: TGTGCCAGCAGCCTGGAGGGGGCAGGGAGCACAGATACGCAGTATTTT. It translates to CASSLEGAGSTDTQYF.

J is TRBJ2-3 and V is TRBV7-2; 9 bases line up with TRBD2. V shed 3 bases and J 4 bases; nucleotides not matched to a gene: 5. This CDR3 has 15 amino acids. Germline CDR1 SGHTA, CDR2 FQGNSA. The CDR3 spells CASSLTSGQPDTQYF. The CDR3 nucleotides read TGTGCCAGCAGCTTGACTAGCGGTCAACCAGATACGCAGTATTTT.

The chain carries TRBV5-1 and TRBJ2-2; TRBD2 is a possible D gene (6 bases). The CDR3 loop spans 16 amino acids. Trimming took 1 base from V and 6 from J, leaving 16 bases between them. The germline CDR1 and CDR2 sequences are SGHRS and YFSETQ. CDR3 sequence: CASSLHGGVGAGELFF. As DNA, the CDR3 is TGCGCCAGCAGCTTGCACGGCGGGGTAGGGGCCGGGGAGCTGTTTTTT.

A note on this clone: Other nucleotide sequences from this sample produce the same CDR3. This rearrangement joins TRBV3-1 (or the pseudogene TRBV3-2) to TRBJ2-1, with TRBD2 matching over 7 bases. CDR1 and CDR2 (germline): LGHDT, YNNKEL (reference sequence). The CDR3 contains 15 residues. V gave up 1 base and J gave up 0 bases; unmatched junction bases: 0. The CDR3 sequence is CASSQGGSSYNEQFF. The CDR3 nucleotides read TGTGCCAGCAGCCAAGGCGGGAGCTCCTACAATGAGCAGTTCTTC.

V usage is TRBV19 and J usage is TRBJ2-7; 11 nucleotides align to TRBD2. Looked up from germline, CDR1 is LNHDA and CDR2 is SQIVND (reference sequence). This CDR3 has 15 amino acids. Trimming cost V 5 bases and J 3 bases; bases outside gene matches: 6. CDR3 region: CASSLPGTSGYEQYF. For the CDR3, the DNA is TGTGCCAGTAGTCTACCCGGGACTAGCGGCTACGAGCAGTACTTC.

The V gene is TRBV28, the J gene TRBJ2-1; TRBD1 agrees at 9 bases. Germline V gene data show CDR1 as MDHEN and CDR2 as SYDVKM. V lost 6 bases and J lost 5; bases outside the gene matches: 2. The CDR3 contains 13 residues. The CDR3 loop is CASRGTGNNEQFF. CDR3 nucleotide sequence: TGTGCCAGCAGGGGGACAGGGAACAATGAGCAGTTCTTC.

The V and J genes are TRBV4-1 and TRBJ2-5; 10 bases match TRBD2. The V and J ends lost 1 base and 5 bases, in that order; junction bases with no gene match: 7. There are 16 residues in the CDR3. Germline assignment: CDR1 MGHRA and CDR2 YSYEKL. The CDR3 DNA sequence: TGCGCCAGCAGCCAAGGGGTGTCTAGCGGGAGTGAGACCCAGTACTTC. Its protein is CASSQGVSSGSETQYF.

This chain uses TRBV7-3 with TRBJ2-3, with a tentative D call TRBD1 (5 bases). In germline, CDR1 is SGHTA, CDR2 FQGTGA. The V gene lost 3 bases and the J gene lost 4 bases, with 11 bases spanning the gap. This CDR3 is 14 amino acids long. The CDR3 loop reads CASSFQGSADTQYF. The CDR3 DNA reads as TGTGCCAGCAGCTTCCAGGGAAGTGCAGATACGCAGTATTTT.

This rearrangement joins TRBV4-1 to TRBJ2-3; 10 positions agree with TRBD2. V was pared by 4 bases and J by 5 bases, with 3 bases of the junction left unmatched. Germline CDR1 MGHRA, CDR2 YSYEKL. This CDR3 has 14 amino acids. The CDR3 DNA sequence: TGCGCCAGCAGCCGTCTAGCGGGAGAAGATACGCAGTATTTT. Its protein is CASSRLAGEDTQYF.

This clone showed up just a few times. The genes are TRBV7-8 and TRBJ2-1, with D possibly TRBD2 on 5 matching bases. Per germline, CDR1 SGHVS and CDR2 FQNEAQ. V lost 2 bases, J lost 2 bases, and 7 bases lay in between. The CDR3 length is 14 residues. The CDR3 DNA sequence: TGTGCCAGCAGCTTATCCGGGGCCTACAATGAGCAGTTCTTC. Its translation: CASSLSGAYNEQFF.

The chain employs TRBV12-5 and TRBJ2-1; a possible D gene is TRBD2 (5 bases). Trimming stripped 0 bases from V and 2 bases from J, with 11 bases between. CDR1 is LGHNT and CDR2 is FRNRAP in the germline V gene. The CDR3 runs 16 residues. The CDR3 loop is CASGLVLGDPYNEQFF. The CDR3 coding sequence is TGTGCTAGTGGTTTGGTACTAGGTGATCCCTACAATGAGCAGTTCTTC.

The chain couples TRBV28 to TRBJ2-7, with D perhaps TRBD1 (6 bases). Germline V CDR1 and CDR2: MDHEN, SYDVKM. The V and J ends lost 8 bases and 6 bases respectively, with 14 bases between them. CDR3 length: 12 residues. The CDR3 nucleotides are TGTGCCAGCTTTCGGACAGTTCTCGAGCAGTACTTC. It specifies CASFRTVLEQYF.

This chain links TRBV27 with TRBJ2-7; TRBD2 might be the D (6 bases). CDR1 and CDR2 (germline): MNHEY, SMNVEV (reference sequence). The V end lost 1 base, the J end lost 5 bases, and 12 bases lay between the germline ends. CDR3 length: 14 residues. Here the CDR3 DNA reads TGTGCCAGCAGTTTATATGGGGGACTGGACGAGCAGTACTTC. This encodes CASSLYGGLDEQYF.

The CDR3 here is CASSLRPGLAGSSYEQYF. The DNA of the CDR3 is TGTGCCAGCAGCTTGCGTCCGGGACTAGCGGGATCGTCCTACGAGCAGTACTTC. The rearrangement joins TRBV5-4 to TRBJ2-7; 13 positions agree with TRBD2. Per germline, CDR1 SGHNT and CDR2 YYREEE (reference sequence). V lost 1 base, J lost 1 base, and 8 bases stayed unmatched. This CDR3 has 18 amino acids.

The count of this clone is one. The chain combines TRBV11-3 with TRBJ2-7; the D gene is possibly TRBD2 (5 bases). The CDR3 spans 14 residues. V gave up 5 bases and J gave up 1 base, with 12 bases separating them. In germline, CDR1 is SGHNT, CDR2 YENEEA. The CDR3 sequence: CASSPGLASYEQYF. The CDR3, as DNA: TGTGCCAGCAGCCCAGGACTCGCGTCCTACGAGCAGTACTTC.

This chain connects TRBV2 to TRBJ1-2; TRBD1 aligns across 10 bases. CDR1 is SNHLY, CDR2 FYNNEI, per germline. The CDR3 covers 14 residues. The junction had 7 bases not matched to a gene; V was cut back by 5 bases and J by 7 bases. The CDR3 nucleotides are TGTGCCAGCAGTTTACCGGGACAGGGGTTTGGCTACACCTTC. It encodes CASSLPGQGFGYTF.

The chain employs TRBV5-1 and TRBJ2-1; 10 bases fit TRBD1. Germline V gene sequence: CDR1 SGHRS, CDR2 YFSETQ. V was clipped by 3 bases and J by 8 bases; unmatched bases: 11. This CDR3 has 16 residues. The CDR3, as DNA: TGCGCCAGCAGCTCGCCAGGGACAGGGGTGTTCTATGAGCAGTTCTTC. Its protein is CASSSPGTGVFYEQFF.

The J gene is TRBJ2-5, the V gene TRBV7-8, with 14 bases identical to TRBD2. Germline values: CDR1 SGHVS, CDR2 FQNEAQ. The CDR3 is made up of 17 amino acids. Unmatched junction bases numbered 9, after V lost 5 bases and J lost 4 bases. The DNA for the CDR3 is TGTGCCAGCAGCACCGGGACTAGCGGGAGTGAGGTAGAGACCCAGTACTTC. This translates into CASSTGTSGSEVETQYF.

The gene calls are TRBV2 and TRBJ2-7, with D possibly TRBD2 on 6 matching bases. Germline V gene lookup returns CDR1 SNHLY and CDR2 FYNNEI. This CDR3 spans 12 amino acids. V was trimmed by 5 bases and J by 5 bases, leaving 10 bases between them. The CDR3 sequence is CASSQEGDEQYF. Written as DNA, the CDR3 is TGTGCCAGCAGTCAGGAGGGCGACGAGCAGTACTTC.

As DNA, the CDR3 is TGTGCCACCAGTGAACAGGGTCAACAGTACAATGAGCAGTTCTTC. It translates to CATSEQGQQYNEQFF. The rearrangement uses TRBV24-1 and TRBJ2-1; the D gene is possibly TRBD1 (6 bases). Trimming took off 4 bases at V and 4 bases at J, with 13 bases between the two ends. The CDR3 loop spans 15 amino acids. Germline CDR1 reads KGHDR; CDR2 reads SFDVKD.

This clone was found a few times. V usage is TRBV2 and J usage is TRBJ1-3; no reliable D call. Germline V gives CDR1 SNHLY, CDR2 FYNNEI. The CDR3 consists of 12 residues. Trimming removed 3 bases at V and 5 bases at J, with 5 bases between. The CDR3 sequence is CASSDLRNTIYF. The DNA for the CDR3 is TGTGCCAGCAGTGACTTAAGAAACACCATATATTTT.

The chain carries TRBV3-1 (or the pseudogene TRBV3-2) and TRBJ1-5; no firm D call. Deletions cut 0 bases from V and 5 bases from J, with 11 bases between. This CDR3 is 15 amino acids long. The germline gives CDR1 LGHDT, CDR2 YNNKEL (reference sequence). CDR3 in DNA: TGTGCCAGCAGCCAAGATGCGGGAGAATATCAGCCCCAGCATTTT. As protein: CASSQDAGEYQPQHF.

CDR3 in DNA: TGTGCCAGCAGTTTATCTGGGGACAGGGGCTATGGCTACACCTTC. Amino acid sequence: CASSLSGDRGYGYTF. The rearrangement joins TRBV27 to TRBJ1-2; 10 positions match TRBD1. The CDR3 runs to 15 residues. The trim removed 0 bases at V and 4 bases at J, leaving 2 bases unmatched. CDR1 and CDR2 from the germline V gene are MNHEY and SMNVEV (reference sequence).

The gene calls are TRBV18 and TRBJ1-6; TRBD1 matches 8 bases. Germline V CDR1 and CDR2: KGHSH, LQKENI. V lost 6 bases and J lost 8; bases outside the gene matches: 6. The CDR3 contains 14 residues. The CDR3 bases are TGTGCCAGCTCCCCAGAGACAGGGGATTCACCCCTCCACTTT. Its translation is CASSPETGDSPLHF.

This clone turned up a few times. This chain uses TRBV6-1 with TRBJ2-5; the match to TRBD1 covers 10 bases. The J segment lost 5 bases and the V segment lost 2 bases, leaving 5 bases of the junction unmatched. CDR1 and CDR2 (germline): MNHNS, SASEGT. The CDR3 loop spans 15 amino acids. DNA for the CDR3: TGTGCCAGCAGTGAACGACAGGGGGCTCATGAGACCCAGTACTTC. It translates to CASSERQGAHETQYF.

The chain joins TRBV11-3 to TRBJ2-3; a possible D gene is TRBD2 (6 bases). Germline assignment: CDR1 SGHNT and CDR2 YENEEA. The CDR3 loop spans 14 amino acids. With 4 bases removed from V and 7 bases from J, the gap between germline ends came to 15 bases. CDR3 sequence: CASSSTRDGHTQYF. The CDR3 DNA reads TGTGCCAGCAGCTCTACGCGGGACGGCCATACGCAGTATTTT.

The J gene is TRBJ2-7, the V gene TRBV7-3; maybe TRBD2 (5 bases). CDR1 is SGHTA, CDR2 FQGTGA, per germline. The germline V and J ends were trimmed by 4 bases and 6 bases, with 13 bases remaining between them. The CDR3 sequence is 13 residues long. CDR3 nucleotide sequence: TGTGCCAGCAGCTCCGGACTGCGAGGCGAGCAGTACTTC. Protein sequence: CASSSGLRGEQYF. Together with reference TRBV7-3 and TRBJ2-7, the CDR3 gives the full variable domain: GAGVSQTPSNKVTEKGKYVELRCDPISGHTALYWYRQSLGQGPEFLIYFQGTGAADDSGLPNDRFFAVRPEGSVSTLKIQRTERGDSAVYLCASSSGLRGEQYFGPGTRLTVT.

This chain connects TRBV10-3 to TRBJ2-2; TRBD1 matches 9 bases. V was clipped by 11 bases and J by 7 bases; unmatched bases: 5. Germline CDR1 reads ENHRY; CDR2 reads SYGVKD. The CDR3 extends over 12 amino acids. This CDR3 is CASQGAGGELFF. The CDR3 nucleotides are TGTGCCTCACAGGGGGCCGGCGGGGAGCTGTTTTTT.

The V call is TRBV24-1, the J call TRBJ2-3; 9 bases agree with TRBD1. This CDR3 is 15 amino acids long. Germline assignment: CDR1 KGHDR and CDR2 SFDVKD. The V and J ends lost 2 bases and 5 bases, in that order; junction bases with no gene match: 4. The CDR3: CATSDWTGVRDTQYF. The CDR3 bases are TGTGCCACCAGTGATTGGACAGGGGTGAGAGATACGCAGTATTTT.

The chain has TRBV3-1 (or the pseudogene TRBV3-2) and TRBJ2-5, with D uncertain. CDR1 and CDR2 from the germline V gene are LGHDT and YNNKEL (reference sequence). Trimming took off 0 bases at V and 4 bases at J, with 9 bases between the two ends. The CDR3 is 14 residues long. The CDR3 DNA sequence: TGTGCCAGCAGCCAAGATCTCCCCCCAGAGACCCAGTACTTC. It codes for CASSQDLPPETQYF.